This entry concerns a single TCR beta chain. Its target is unknown. The record originates from a study of T cell repertoires and HLA-DP antigens. Repertoires were generated with immunoSEQ multiplex PCR, while TCRdb's copy carries only in-frame clones and drops some. The table includes about 120,000 clones, 90% to 95% detected once. The receptor's source is a young woman in good health and CMV-seronegative. The sample consisted of CD4+ T cells from PBMCs.

As DNA, the CDR3 is TGCGCCAGCAGTGAGTCCCTGGGGACAGGGGGCGGAAAACTGTTTTTT. This encodes CASSESLGTGGGKLFF. The chain links TRBV10-2 to TRBJ1-4, with 12 nucleotides matching TRBD1. The CDR3 consists of 16 residues. CDR1 is WSHSY, CDR2 SAAADI, per germline. The V gene end was trimmed by 0 bases and the J gene end by 10 bases; junction bases not matched to a gene: 6.